The entry below gives a single T cell receptor beta chain sequence along with its context. Germline loops: CDR1 MDHEN, CDR2 SYDVKM. The CDR3 length is 15 residues. V lost 2 bases and J 1 base, leaving 9 bases between the germline ends. This sample was taken from a study of blood T cell repertoires in COVID-19. Looking at the study overall: There were acute and convalescent COVID-19 samples, and they came from the United States, Italy and Spain. The cDNA or gDNA used as material had been derived from T cells, B-cell-depleted T cells, or PBMCs.

Study processing details: Amplification of reference gene primers was used by the study to estimate nucleated cell counts. The protocol was immunoSEQ multiplex PCR, while the TCRdb copy is restricted to in-frame clones and leaves out a portion. That table gives V, J and clone size, and the DNA gave D and trimming. The data contain 90,000 to 130,000 clones, over 65% of them singletons. This TCR was recovered from an elderly woman with acute or convalescent COVID-19. J is TRBJ1-5 and V is TRBV28; D uncertain. Sequencing used peripheral blood. DNA of the CDR3: TGTGCCAGCAGTTTAGGGCCAGAAAGCAATCAGCCCCAGCATTTT. The encoded protein is CASSLGPESNQPQHF.